Each of the 9 T cell receptor beta chains below was sequenced from the same sample in a study of T cells in Graves' hyperthyroidism and ophthalmopathy. Amplified regions were TCR beta CDR3 sequences from RNA transcripts. The HTBI primer set served for first-round RT-PCR of the TCR CDR3. TCRdb processed the multiplex PCR reads anew with MiXCR; each CDR3 protein has one entry. Of hundreds of thousands of distinct CDR3 sequences in the sample, approximately 14% were seen once. Sequenced: blood. The receptors derive from a woman aged 40 to 55 with Graves' ophthalmopathy.

Many counts were recorded for this clonotype. The chain combines TRBV19 with TRBJ2-1, with TRBD2 matching over 7 bases. Germline V gene lookup returns CDR1 LNHDA and CDR2 SQIVND (reference sequence). The junction had 6 bases not matched to a gene; V was cut back by 3 bases and J by 1 base. The CDR3 has 16 residues. CDR3 DNA: TGTGCCAGTAGTATGGCTAGCGGTAGATCCTACAATGAGCAGTTCTTC. Its translation is CASSMASGRSYNEQFF.

This clonotype has ten or more counts. The V call is TRBV27, the J call TRBJ2-2; 7 nucleotides agree with TRBD2. Germline lookup yields CDR1 MNHEY and CDR2 SMNVEV (reference sequence). The CDR3 has 14 amino acids. V lost 5 bases, J lost 5 bases, and 5 bases stayed unmatched. CDR3 nucleotide sequence: TGTGCCAGCAGTCCCTGGGGGGGGACCGGGGAGCTGTTTTTT. Its translation is CASSPWGGTGELFF.

This clonotype was detected only a few times. This chain uses TRBV2 with TRBJ2-3; D is possibly TRBD2 (6 bases). The V end lost 1 base, the J end lost 2 bases, and 13 bases lay between the germline ends. Looked up from germline, CDR1 is SNHLY and CDR2 is FYNNEI. CDR3 size: 16 residues. CDR3 sequence: CASSEEGAGNTDTQYF. The CDR3, as DNA: TGTGCCAGCAGTGAAGAAGGGGCGGGAAACACAGATACGCAGTATTTT.

The V gene is TRBV28, the J gene TRBJ2-7, with TRBD1 matching over 10 bases. CDR3 size: 14 residues. Trimming cost V 2 bases and J 7 bases; bases outside gene matches: 5. CDR1 is MDHEN, CDR2 SYDVKM, per germline. The CDR3 loop reads CASSLGTGVSEQYF. CDR3 bases: TGTGCCAGCAGTTTAGGGACAGGGGTTAGTGAGCAGTACTTC.

This chain joins TRBV4-2 and TRBJ2-7; 12 nucleotides agree with TRBD2. The germline V gene encodes CDR1 LGHNA and CDR2 YNFKEQ. The V and J ends lost 0 bases and 2 bases, in that order; junction bases with no gene match: 5. The length of the CDR3 is 17 residues. CDR3 DNA: TGTGCCAGCAGCCAAGATAGCCTAGCGGGGGGGACCTACGAGCAGTACTTC. Translation: CASSQDSLAGGTYEQYF.

This clonotype has ten or more counts. The chain employs TRBV2 and TRBJ2-5; TRBD2 matches 9 bases. This CDR3 is built from 17 residues. Looked up from germline, CDR1 is SNHLY and CDR2 is FYNNEI. With V trimmed by 0 bases and J by 2 bases, 7 bases remained unmatched. The DNA for the CDR3 is TGTGCCAGCAGTGAAGCGGCTAGCGGGGTTATACAAGAGACCCAGTACTTC. It translates to CASSEAASGVIQETQYF.

This clonotype was picked up a small number of times. V gene TRBV19 combines with J gene TRBJ2-3; D perhaps matches TRBD2 (5 bases). Per the germline V gene, CDR1 is LNHDA and CDR2 is SQIVND (reference sequence). The V gene lost 6 bases and the J gene lost 3 bases, with 19 bases spanning the gap. This CDR3 region has 16 residues. The CDR3 nucleotides read TGTGCCAGTAGCTCTCCTTCAGCGGAGTTTACAGATACGCAGTATTTT. This sequence encodes CASSSPSAEFTDTQYF.

This clonotype was recorded many times. The chain joins TRBV29-1 to TRBJ1-1; the D is unclear. CDR3 length: 13 residues. V was cut by 1 base and J by 3 bases, with 9 bases left in between. Looked up from germline, CDR1 is SQVTM and CDR2 is ANQGSEA. As DNA, the CDR3 is TGCAGCGTTGAAGTTGAGGAGGACACTGAAGCTTTCTTT. Translated, it gives CSVEVEEDTEAFF.

There are many counts of this clonotype. DNA of the CDR3: TGTGCGACAGAGGGGGACCAAGAGACCCAGTACTTC. Translation: CATEGDQETQYF. This chain connects TRBV7-9 to TRBJ2-5; D perhaps matches TRBD1 (6 bases). Germline V gene data show CDR1 as SEHNR and CDR2 as FQNEAQ (reference sequence). This CDR3 has 12 amino acids. The entire variable domain, with the rest obtained from reference TRBV7-9 and TRBJ2-5, is as follows: DTGVSQNPRHKITKRGQNVTFRCDPISEHNRLYWYRQTLGQGPEFLTYFQNEAQLEKSRLLSDRFSAERPKGSFSTLEIQRTEQGDSAMYLCATEGDQETQYFGPGTRLLVL.